This TCR beta chain comes out of a study of cytomegalovirus exposure and HLA in healthy donors. The PCR ran on 60 Vbeta and 13 Jbeta primers. Produced via immunoSEQ multiplex PCR; TCRdb's table is partial and in-frame only. The data hold some 110,000 clones, with around 80% observed a single time. For this clone: Its antigen remains unknown.

This CDR3 has 15 residues. V lost 4 bases and J lost 6, with 13 bases in between. Per germline, CDR1 MDHEN and CDR2 SYDVKM. Findings and limits, study-wide: Both high specificity and high sensitivity reportedly marked the classifier's diagnosis of cytomegalovirus status.

Sample: PBMCs. This TCR derives from a man aged 30-40 years in good health and CMV-seropositive. The chain uses TRBV28 and TRBJ1-6; tentatively, D is TRBD1 (6 bases). For the CDR3, the DNA is TGTGCCAGCAGTTCCCGACAGGCTAGTAATTCACCCCTCCACTTT. It translates to CASSSRQASNSPLHF.